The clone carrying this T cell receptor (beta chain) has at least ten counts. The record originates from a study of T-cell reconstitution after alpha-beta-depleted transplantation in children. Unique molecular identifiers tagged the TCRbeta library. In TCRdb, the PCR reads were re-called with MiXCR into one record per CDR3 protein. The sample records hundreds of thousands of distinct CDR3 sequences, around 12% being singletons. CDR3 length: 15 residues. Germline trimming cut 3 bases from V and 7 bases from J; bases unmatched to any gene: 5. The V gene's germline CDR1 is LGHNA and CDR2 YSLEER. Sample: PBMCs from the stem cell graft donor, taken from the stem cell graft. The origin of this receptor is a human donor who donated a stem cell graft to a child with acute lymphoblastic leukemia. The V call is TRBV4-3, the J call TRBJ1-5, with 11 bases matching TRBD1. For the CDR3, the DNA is TGCGCCAGCAGCCACGGACAGGGGGCTGGGCAGCCCCAGCATTTT. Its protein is CASSHGQGAGQPQHF.